The 29 T cell receptor beta chains in this list originate from one sample, sequenced in a study of shared T cell receptors in the human thymus. Method: immunoSEQ multiplex PCR; TCRdb's copy keeps in-frame clones and lacks some. This sample yields approximately 400,000 clones, of which approximately 95% are seen a single time; roughly 0.021% belongs to the top ten. Sequencing was performed on thymocytes. Every receptor here comes from a human donor.

CDR3 nucleotides: TGCGCCAGCAGCTTGGGGGGAGCGGACAATGAGCAGTTCTTC. This gives the protein CASSLGGADNEQFF. This rearrangement joins TRBV5-1 to TRBJ2-1; D may be TRBD2 (5 bases). There are 14 residues in the CDR3. From germline, CDR1 is SGHRS and CDR2 YFSETQ. The ends were cut back, 0 bases at V and 5 bases at J, with 9 bases in the middle.

The chain combines TRBV7-2 with TRBJ2-7; 12 nucleotides line up with TRBD2. Germline-derived CDR1 and CDR2 are SGHTA and FQGNSA. CDR3 length: 17 amino acids. The CDR3 coding sequence is TGTGCAACCAGTACTGGGGAAACTAGCGGGAGGACCTACGAGCAGTACTTC. Its translation is CATSTGETSGRTYEQYF.

V is TRBV6-1 and J is TRBJ2-1; 7 nucleotides line up with TRBD1. This CDR3 comprises 14 residues. The junction had 11 bases not matched to a gene; V was cut back by 8 bases and J by 7 bases. Germline V lookup: CDR1 MNHNS, CDR2 SASEGT. The DNA of the CDR3 is TGTGCCAGCCAGAGGGGGCTAATGGGGAATGAGCAGTTCTTC. It is translated as CASQRGLMGNEQFF.

The V call is TRBV14, the J call TRBJ2-5, with D perhaps TRBD1 (8 bases). The V gene lost 1 base and the J gene lost 4 bases, with 19 bases spanning the gap. The CDR3 is 17 residues long. The germline V gene has CDR1 SGHDN and CDR2 FVKESK. The CDR3 DNA is TGTGCCAGCAGCCAAGCCTTGACAGGGGAGGGTAGAGAGACCCAGTACTTC. Its protein is CASSQALTGEGRETQYF.

This clone was observed once. The genes are TRBV4-1 and TRBJ2-7; D gene ambiguous. The CDR3 runs to 17 residues. Germline values: CDR1 MGHRA, CDR2 YSYEKL. V was clipped by 0 bases and J by 2 bases, with 17 bases between them. The CDR3 loop reads CASSQEVSPKPTYEQYF. The CDR3 bases are TGCGCCAGCAGCCAAGAAGTGTCCCCCAAGCCGACCTACGAGCAGTACTTC.

This chain joins TRBV10-2 and TRBJ1-1; 7 nucleotides match TRBD1. V gave up 2 bases and J gave up 0 bases; unmatched junction bases: 18. The germline V gene encodes CDR1 WSHSY and CDR2 SAAADI. CDR3 length: 20 residues. The CDR3 coding sequence is TGCGCCAGCAGTGAGGCTATCCCGGGACAGAGAAACCAAATGAACACTGAAGCTTTCTTT. The encoded protein is CASSEAIPGQRNQMNTEAFF.

This chain's CDR3 is CATSRDQKRENGTGELFF. The CDR3 DNA sequence: TGTGCCACCAGCAGAGATCAGAAGCGGGAGAACGGCACCGGGGAGCTGTTTTTT. The rearrangement uses TRBV15 and TRBJ2-2; 8 nucleotides agree with TRBD2. V shed 0 bases and J 4 bases; nucleotides not matched to a gene: 10. This CDR3 is 18 amino acids long. CDR1 LNHNV and CDR2 YYDKDF come from the germline V gene (reference sequence).

This clone was detected once. The J gene is TRBJ1-1, the V gene TRBV18; D ambiguous. CDR1 KGHSH and CDR2 LQKENI come from the germline V gene. V lost 3 bases, J lost 0 bases, and 11 bases lay in between. The CDR3 spans 15 residues. The CDR3 reads CASSPGPTLNTEAFF. CDR3 nucleotides: TGTGCCAGCTCACCTGGTCCGACACTGAACACTGAAGCTTTCTTT.

The chain combines TRBV5-6 with TRBJ2-7; 10 bases are shared with TRBD2. J lost 2 bases, V lost 3 bases, and 2 bases had no gene match. CDR3 size: 14 residues. The V gene's germline CDR1 is SGHDT and CDR2 YYEEEE. CDR3 nucleotide sequence: TGTGCCAGCAGCTGGACTAGCGGTACCTACGAGCAGTACTTC. Protein sequence: CASSWTSGTYEQYF.

CDR3 amino acids: CSVVGRADEKLFF. Here the CDR3 DNA reads TGCAGCGTTGTAGGCAGGGCTGATGAAAAACTGTTTTTT. This rearrangement joins TRBV29-1 to TRBJ1-4; D might be TRBD1 (5 bases). CDR1 and CDR2 (germline): SQVTM, ANQGSEA. This CDR3 has 13 residues. Trimming took off 4 bases at V and 6 bases at J, with 12 bases between the two ends.

The J gene is TRBJ2-5, the V gene TRBV7-2, with unresolved D. V lost 1 base and J lost 0, with 9 bases in between. CDR1 and CDR2 from the germline V gene are SGHTA and FQGNSA. This CDR3 has 15 amino acids. Here the CDR3 reads CASSLGTAYQETQYF. CDR3 coding DNA: TGTGCCAGCAGCTTAGGGACGGCCTACCAAGAGACCCAGTACTTC. Drawing the rest from reference TRBV7-2 and TRBJ2-5, the complete variable domain is GAGVSQSPSNKVTEKGKDVELRCDPISGHTALYWYRQSLGQGLEFLIYFQGNSAPDKSGLPSDRFSAERTGGSVSTLTIQRTQQEDSAVYLCASSLGTAYQETQYFGPGTRLLVL.

The rearrangement links TRBV5-6 to TRBJ2-7; D perhaps matches TRBD1 (6 bases). CDR3 length: 15 residues. The V end was cut by 1 base, the J end by 0 bases, with 11 bases between. From germline, CDR1 is SGHDT and CDR2 YYEEEE. The CDR3 DNA sequence: TGTGCCAGCAGCTTGAGGGGGATTGACTCCTACGAGCAGTACTTC. Amino acids: CASSLRGIDSYEQYF. Combining the CDR3 with reference TRBV5-6 and TRBJ2-7 gives the whole variable domain DAGVTQSPTHLIKTRGQQVTLRCSPKSGHDTVSWYQQALGQGPQFIFQYYEEEERQRGNFPDRFSGHQFPNYSSELNVNALLLGDSALYLCASSLRGIDSYEQYFGPGTRLTVT.

This sequence joins TRBV5-6 and TRBJ2-5; 11 bases are a match to TRBD2. This CDR3 comprises 17 residues. The J segment lost 5 bases and the V segment lost 3 bases, leaving 12 bases of the junction unmatched. Germline V gene data show CDR1 as SGHDT and CDR2 as YYEEEE. The CDR3 DNA reads as TGTGCCAGCAGCTCCCTGGGGACTAGCGGATATCTTGAGACCCAGTACTTC. It translates to CASSSLGTSGYLETQYF.

The gene calls are TRBV15 and TRBJ2-7; 14 bases are a match to TRBD2. CDR3 length: 18 amino acids. Germline assignment: CDR1 LNHNV and CDR2 YYDKDF (reference sequence). V lost 3 bases, J lost 0 bases, and 7 bases stayed unmatched. The CDR3 region has the DNA TGTGCCACCAGCAGGGTCGGGACTAGCGGGAGAGGCTCCTACGAGCAGTACTTC. Translation: CATSRVGTSGRGSYEQYF.

The chain is built from TRBV5-1 and TRBJ1-4; 10 nucleotides agree with TRBD1. In germline, CDR1 is SGHRS, CDR2 YFSETQ. This CDR3 is 14 amino acids long. V shed 4 bases and J 7 bases; nucleotides not matched to a gene: 4. DNA for the CDR3: TGCGCCAGCAGCCGGGGGGACAGGGGTGAAAAACTGTTTTTT. Its protein is CASSRGDRGEKLFF.

This clone was detected only once. The genes are TRBV9 and TRBJ1-1; D is ambiguous. V lost 0 bases and J 4 bases, leaving 13 bases between the germline ends. The CDR3 loop spans 15 amino acids. Germline V gives CDR1 SGDLS, CDR2 YYNGEE. The DNA for the CDR3 is TGTGCCAGCAGCGTAGATATCCGACACCGCACTGAAGCTTTCTTT. Amino acids: CASSVDIRHRTEAFF.

The chain uses TRBV6-1 and TRBJ2-1, with 13 bases identical to TRBD2. This CDR3 is built from 18 residues. Germline-derived CDR1 and CDR2 are MNHNS and SASEGT. V was clipped by 4 bases and J by 7 bases; unmatched bases: 13. DNA for the CDR3: TGTGCCAGCAGTGGGAGGACTACTAGCGGGAGGGCCGTGAATGAGCAGTTCTTC. It translates to CASSGRTTSGRAVNEQFF.

The V gene is TRBV10-2, the J gene TRBJ2-7; perhaps TRBD2 as D (5 bases). Germline CDR1 and CDR2: WSHSY and SAAADI. The V and J ends lost 0 bases and 4 bases respectively, with 13 bases between them. This CDR3 region has 15 residues. The CDR3 DNA follows: TGCGCCAGCAGTGAGTCGAGGGTCTTCTTATACGAGCAGTACTTC. The encoded protein is CASSESRVFLYEQYF.

This chain joins TRBV4-1 and TRBJ1-5, with D perhaps TRBD1 (6 bases). Trimming pared 0 bases from V and 4 bases from J, leaving 19 bases between. Germline V CDR1 and CDR2: MGHRA, YSYEKL. The CDR3 extends over 18 amino acids. This chain's CDR3 is CASSQEGGRGRKNQPQHF. For the CDR3, the DNA is TGCGCCAGCAGCCAAGAGGGGGGCCGGGGACGGAAAAATCAGCCCCAGCATTTT.

The chain couples TRBV6-5 to TRBJ2-5; D is uncertain. V was cut by 6 bases and J by 5 bases, with 13 bases left in between. The CDR3 is 13 amino acids. Germline V gene lookup returns CDR1 MNHEY and CDR2 SVGAGI. CDR3 nucleotide sequence: TGTGCCAGCAGGCCGTCCACCGGCGAGACCCAGTACTTC. Its translation: CASRPSTGETQYF.

The DNA of the CDR3 is TGTGCCAGCAGGTGGGACAATGAGCAGTTCTTC. Translated, it gives CASRWDNEQFF. The V gene is TRBV11-1, the J gene TRBJ2-1; D is unresolved. The V end lost 6 bases, the J end lost 5 bases, and 5 bases lay between the germline ends. This CDR3 contains 11 residues. Looked up from germline, CDR1 is SGHAT and CDR2 is FQDESV (reference sequence).

Worth noting for this clone: The identical CDR3 is also encoded by other nucleotide sequences in the sample. The chain combines TRBV5-1 with TRBJ2-7, with no clear D. CDR1 is SGHRS, CDR2 YFSETQ, per germline. V was pared by 2 bases and J by 4 bases, with 4 bases between. This CDR3 is 11 amino acids long. The CDR3 sequence is CASSLGYEQYF. The CDR3 DNA follows: TGCGCCAGCAGCTTAGGTTACGAGCAGTACTTC.

V is TRBV28 and J is TRBJ1-1; D is unresolved. This CDR3 is built from 14 residues. V shed 2 bases and J shed 3 bases, with 10 bases lying between them. Germline V lookup: CDR1 MDHEN, CDR2 SYDVKM. The CDR3 region has the DNA TGTGCCAGCAGTTTAGGAGACAACCACACTGAAGCTTTCTTT. Translating gives CASSLGDNHTEAFF.

This clone has only one observation. This sequence joins TRBV4-3 and TRBJ1-4; TRBD1 aligns across 10 bases. V shed 0 bases and J 7 bases; nucleotides not matched to a gene: 14. The length of the CDR3 is 19 residues. Germline CDR1 and CDR2: LGHNA and YSLEER. The CDR3, as DNA: TGCGCCAGCAGCCAAGATCTACCGGACAGGGGGAGGCAAGGTGAAAAACTGTTTTTT. The encoded protein is CASSQDLPDRGRQGEKLFF.

This clone was detected only once. The gene calls are TRBV7-2 and TRBJ2-3, with D maybe TRBD2 (6 bases). Germline loops: CDR1 SGHTA, CDR2 FQGNSA. The CDR3 covers 17 residues. Trimming removed 1 base from V and 2 bases from J, with 16 bases in between. CDR3 amino acids: CASSLDPLAGVTDTQYF. The CDR3 coding sequence is TGTGCCAGCAGCTTAGATCCACTAGCAGGCGTCACAGATACGCAGTATTTT. The full variable domain, completed using reference TRBV7-2 and TRBJ2-3, is GAGVSQSPSNKVTEKGKDVELRCDPISGHTALYWYRQSLGQGLEFLIYFQGNSAPDKSGLPSDRFSAERTGGSVSTLTIQRTQQEDSAVYLCASSLDPLAGVTDTQYFGPGTRLTVL.

The chain carries TRBV5-1 and TRBJ2-4; TRBD1 might be the D (5 bases). Trimming cost V 0 bases and J 0 bases, with 19 bases left between them. The CDR3 has 19 residues. Germline assignment: CDR1 SGHRS and CDR2 YFSETQ. The CDR3 reads CASSLAGQGTQLAKNIQYF. The CDR3 DNA follows: TGCGCCAGCAGCTTGGCCGGTCAGGGTACACAACTAGCCAAAAACATTCAGTACTTC.

The rearrangement joins TRBV5-1 to TRBJ2-3; D possibly corresponds to TRBD1 (6 bases). This CDR3 is built from 15 residues. Germline V gives CDR1 SGHRS, CDR2 YFSETQ. With 5 bases removed from V and 1 base from J, the gap between germline ends came to 14 bases. CDR3 nucleotides: TGCGCCAGCAGGACAGGACGGCTTGGCACAGATACGCAGTATTTT. Its translation: CASRTGRLGTDTQYF.

This clone has just one count. The chain employs TRBV9 and TRBJ2-3; TRBD2 is a possible D gene (5 bases). V lost 3 bases, J lost 0 bases, and 20 bases lay in between. Germline V gene sequence: CDR1 SGDLS, CDR2 YYNGEE. This CDR3 has 18 residues. This chain's CDR3 is CASSGARISAPSTDTQYF. The CDR3 coding sequence is TGTGCCAGCAGCGGAGCCCGAATTAGCGCCCCTAGCACAGATACGCAGTATTTT.

This clone was seen a single time. The chain is built from TRBV5-6 and TRBJ2-7; 13 bases agree with TRBD2. The ends lost 4 bases at V and 2 bases at J; junction bases unmatched: 12. The CDR3 contains 18 residues. Germline V gene lookup returns CDR1 SGHDT and CDR2 YYEEEE. The CDR3 loop reads CASSPGLAGALPPYEQYF. The CDR3 DNA reads TGTGCCAGCAGCCCCGGACTAGCGGGAGCTCTTCCACCCTACGAGCAGTACTTC.